What follows is one T cell receptor (beta chain) and its context. This may be a read error: a much more frequent sequence differs by one nucleotide. The data derive from a study of molecular identifiers for immune sequencing clone quantification. Germline V lookup: CDR1 MNHEY, CDR2 SVGEGT. The CDR3 covers 13 residues. MiXCR, applied by TCRdb to the PCR reads, yields one record per CDR3 protein. The top ten clones hold 0.6% to 0.9% of a sample with hundreds of thousands of distinct CDR3 sequences, about 25% of them seen once. The sequence came from a human donor in good health. Some libraries in this study had Jurkat cell RNA spiked in. The chain is built from TRBV6-2 or TRBV6-3 and TRBJ2-5; D may match TRBD1 or TRBD2 (6 bases each). Material for sequencing was naive CD8+ T cells from blood, with Jurkat cell RNA spiked in. The subset here: FACS-sorted CD8+CD4-CCR7+CD45RA+ naive T cells. The CDR3 sequence: CASTFGGREPQYF. The CDR3 DNA is TGTGCCAGCACCTTCGGGGGCCGAGAGCCCCAGTACTTC.